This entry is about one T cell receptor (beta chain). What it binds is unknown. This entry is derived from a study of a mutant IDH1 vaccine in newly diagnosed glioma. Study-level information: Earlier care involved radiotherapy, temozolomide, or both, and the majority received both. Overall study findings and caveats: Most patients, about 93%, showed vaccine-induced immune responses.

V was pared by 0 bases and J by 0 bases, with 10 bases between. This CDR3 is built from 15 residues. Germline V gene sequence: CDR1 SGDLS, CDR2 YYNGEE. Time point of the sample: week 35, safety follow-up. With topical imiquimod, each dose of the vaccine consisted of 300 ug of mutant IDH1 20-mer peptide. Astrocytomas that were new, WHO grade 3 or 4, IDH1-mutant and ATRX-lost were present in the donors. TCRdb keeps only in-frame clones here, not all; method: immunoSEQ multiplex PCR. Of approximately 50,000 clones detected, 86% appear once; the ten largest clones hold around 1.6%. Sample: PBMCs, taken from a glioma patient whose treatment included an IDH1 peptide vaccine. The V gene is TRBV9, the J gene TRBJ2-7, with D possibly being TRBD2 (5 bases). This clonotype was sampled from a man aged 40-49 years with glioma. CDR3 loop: CASSVGEGSSYEQYF. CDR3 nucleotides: TGTGCCAGCAGCGTAGGAGAGGGTAGCTCCTACGAGCAGTACTTC.